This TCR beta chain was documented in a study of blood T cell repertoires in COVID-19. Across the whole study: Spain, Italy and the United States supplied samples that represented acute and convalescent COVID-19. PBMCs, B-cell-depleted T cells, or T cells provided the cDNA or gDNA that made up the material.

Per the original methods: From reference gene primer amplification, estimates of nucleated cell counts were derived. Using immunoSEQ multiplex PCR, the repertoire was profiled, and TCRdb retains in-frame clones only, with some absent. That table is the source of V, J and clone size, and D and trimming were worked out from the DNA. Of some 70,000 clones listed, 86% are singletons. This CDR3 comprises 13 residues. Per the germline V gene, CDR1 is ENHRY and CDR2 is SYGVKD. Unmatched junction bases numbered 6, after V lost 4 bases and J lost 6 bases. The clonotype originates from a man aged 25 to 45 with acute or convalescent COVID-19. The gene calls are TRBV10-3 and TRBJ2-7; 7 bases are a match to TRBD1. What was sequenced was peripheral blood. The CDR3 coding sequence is TGTGCCATCAGTGGACAGGGTCTTTCCGAGCAGTACTTC. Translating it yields CAISGQGLSEQYF.